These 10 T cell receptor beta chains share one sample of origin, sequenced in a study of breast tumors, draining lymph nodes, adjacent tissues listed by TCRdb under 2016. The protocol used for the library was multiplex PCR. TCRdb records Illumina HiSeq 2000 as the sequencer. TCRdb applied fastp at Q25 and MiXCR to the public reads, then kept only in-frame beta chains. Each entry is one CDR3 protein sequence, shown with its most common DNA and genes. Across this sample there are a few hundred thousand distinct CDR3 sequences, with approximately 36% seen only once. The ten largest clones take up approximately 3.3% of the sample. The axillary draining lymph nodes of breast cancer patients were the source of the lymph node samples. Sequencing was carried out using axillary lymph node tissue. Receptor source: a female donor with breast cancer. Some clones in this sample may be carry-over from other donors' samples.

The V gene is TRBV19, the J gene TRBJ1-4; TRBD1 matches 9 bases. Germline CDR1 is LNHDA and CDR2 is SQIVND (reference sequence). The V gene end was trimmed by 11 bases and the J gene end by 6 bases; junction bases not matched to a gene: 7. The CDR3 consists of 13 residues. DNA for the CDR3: TGTGCCTCACAGGGGGCGAGGGATGAAAAACTGTTTTTT. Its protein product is CASQGARDEKLFF.

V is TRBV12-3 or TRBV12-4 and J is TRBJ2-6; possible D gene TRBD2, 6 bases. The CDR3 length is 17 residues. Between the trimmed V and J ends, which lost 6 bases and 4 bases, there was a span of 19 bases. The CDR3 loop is CASRLGLESTGANVLTF. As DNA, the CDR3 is TGTGCCAGCAGGCTGGGACTCGAATCGACCGGGGCCAACGTCCTGACTTTC.

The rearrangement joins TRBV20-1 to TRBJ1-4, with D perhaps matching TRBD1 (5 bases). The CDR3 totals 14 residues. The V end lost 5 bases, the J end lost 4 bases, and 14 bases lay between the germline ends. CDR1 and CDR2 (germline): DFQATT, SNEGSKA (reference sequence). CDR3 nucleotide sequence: TGCAGTGCTTCTCCGGGGGGAAATAATGAAAAACTGTTTTTT. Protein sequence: CSASPGGNNEKLFF.

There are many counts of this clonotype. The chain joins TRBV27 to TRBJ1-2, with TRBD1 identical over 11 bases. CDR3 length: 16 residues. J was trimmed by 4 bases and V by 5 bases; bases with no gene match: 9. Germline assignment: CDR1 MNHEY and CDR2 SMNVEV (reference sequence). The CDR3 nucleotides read TGTGCCAGCAGTCAAACCCGGACAGGGGGCGCCTATGGCTACACCTTC. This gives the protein CASSQTRTGGAYGYTF.

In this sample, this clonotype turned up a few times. This CDR3 reads CASSPLAGARNNEQFF. CDR3 nucleotides: TGTGCCAGCTCACCCCTAGCGGGGGCCCGTAACAATGAGCAGTTCTTC. The chain links TRBV18 to TRBJ2-1; 10 bases map to TRBD2. V lost 3 bases and J lost 5; bases outside the gene matches: 7. Germline CDR1 reads KGHSH; CDR2 reads LQKENI. The CDR3 is 16 amino acids.

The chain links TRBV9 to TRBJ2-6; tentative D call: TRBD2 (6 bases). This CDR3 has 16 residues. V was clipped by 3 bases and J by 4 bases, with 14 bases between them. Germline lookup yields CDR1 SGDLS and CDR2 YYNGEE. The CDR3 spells CASSAGGNTGANVLTF. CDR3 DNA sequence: TGTGCCAGCAGCGCCGGGGGAAACACCGGGGCCAACGTCCTGACTTTC.

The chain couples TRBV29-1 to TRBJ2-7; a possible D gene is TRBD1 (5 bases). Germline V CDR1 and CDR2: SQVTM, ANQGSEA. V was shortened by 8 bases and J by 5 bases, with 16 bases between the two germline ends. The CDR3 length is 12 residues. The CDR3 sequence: CSLPAGSNEQYF. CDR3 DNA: TGCAGCTTGCCGGCAGGGTCGAACGAGCAGTACTTC.

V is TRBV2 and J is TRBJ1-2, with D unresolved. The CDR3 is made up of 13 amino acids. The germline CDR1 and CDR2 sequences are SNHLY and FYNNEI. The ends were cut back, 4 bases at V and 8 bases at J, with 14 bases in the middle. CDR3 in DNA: TGTGCCAGCAGTGTATTAACAGCCGAGGGCTACACCTTC. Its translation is CASSVLTAEGYTF.

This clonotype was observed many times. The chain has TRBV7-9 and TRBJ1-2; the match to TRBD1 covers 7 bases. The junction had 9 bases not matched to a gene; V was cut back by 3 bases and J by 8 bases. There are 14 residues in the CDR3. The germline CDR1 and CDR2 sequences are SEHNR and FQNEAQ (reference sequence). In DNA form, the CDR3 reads TGTGCCAGCAGCTTCCCTGAGGAGACAGGGGGCTACACCTTC. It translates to CASSFPEETGGYTF. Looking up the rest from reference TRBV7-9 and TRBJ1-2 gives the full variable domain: DTGVSQNPRHKITKRGQNVTFRCDPISEHNRLYWYRQTLGQGPEFLTYFQNEAQLEKSRLLSDRFSAERPKGSFSTLEIQRTEQGDSAMYLCASSFPEETGGYTFGSGTRLTVV.

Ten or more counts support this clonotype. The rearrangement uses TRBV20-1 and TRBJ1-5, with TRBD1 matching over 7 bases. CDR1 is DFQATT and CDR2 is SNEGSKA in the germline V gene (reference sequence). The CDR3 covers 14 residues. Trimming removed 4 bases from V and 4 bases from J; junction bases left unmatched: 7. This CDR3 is CSAIRQGENQPQHF. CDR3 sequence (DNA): TGCAGTGCTATCCGACAGGGAGAGAATCAGCCCCAGCATTTT.